This TCR beta chain was documented in a study of early T cells in non-severe SARS-CoV-2 infection. V was shortened by 5 bases and J by 1 base, with 8 bases between the two germline ends. The length of the CDR3 is 13 residues. Germline CDR1 SGHVS, CDR2 FNYEAQ. TCRdb re-called the 5' RACE reads through MiXCR, storing one row per CDR3 protein. Of about 60,000 distinct CDR3 sequences listed, about an eighth are singletons. Sequencing was done on a sample of whole blood. This sequence was found in an adult who was a healthcare worker with PCR-confirmed SARS-CoV-2 infection or an uninfected control (not recorded which). The V and J genes are TRBV7-6 and TRBJ1-1; D possibly corresponds to TRBD1 (5 bases). The CDR3 region is CASSTQENTEAFF. The CDR3 nucleotides are TGTGCCAGCAGCACACAGGAGAACACTGAAGCTTTCTTT.